Following are 14 T cell receptor beta chains from one sample sequenced in a study of breast tumors, draining lymph nodes, adjacent tissues. TCRdb fed the multiplex PCR reads into MiXCR, producing one record per CDR3 protein. The table shows around 130,000 distinct CDR3 sequences, with about 20% occurring only once. The lymph nodes were axillary draining lymph nodes from breast cancer patients. The material sequenced was axillary lymph node tissue. The receptor set was obtained from a female donor with breast cancer. Some clones in this sample may be carry-over from other donors' samples.

This clonotype turned up a few times. This chain uses TRBV11-2 with TRBJ2-4; 7 nucleotides align to TRBD1. The CDR3 length is 13 residues. V lost 5 bases to trimming and J lost 5 bases; unmatched junction nucleotides: 3. Germline CDR1 reads SGHAT; CDR2 reads FQNNGV. Here the CDR3 DNA reads TGTGCCAGCAGCCCCGGACAGGAAAACATTCAGTACTTC. Translation: CASSPGQENIQYF.

Comment on this clonotype: This could be a read error, since a much larger clone is one nucleotide away. The chain recombines TRBV13 with TRBJ1-4; D remains unclear. Trimming left V 3 bases short and J 0 bases short, with 11 bases between. Germline CDR1 and CDR2: PRHDT and FYEKMQ (reference sequence). CDR3 length: 16 amino acids. The CDR3: CASSFHQRATNEKLFF. The CDR3 DNA reads as TGTGCCAGCAGCTTCCACCAACGGGCAACTAATGAAAAACTGTTTTTT. Full variable domain (remainder filled in from reference TRBV13 and TRBJ1-4): AAGVIQSPRHLIKEKRETATLKCYPIPRHDTVYWYQQGPGQDPQFLISFYEKMQSDKGSIPDRFSAQQFSDYHSELNMSSLELGDSALYFCASSFHQRATNEKLFFGSGTQLSVL.

By share, this clonotype counts as large (0.1 to 1%). The chain employs TRBV7-9 and TRBJ2-7, with 8 bases matching TRBD1. The germline gives CDR1 SEHNR, CDR2 FQNEAQ (reference sequence). The length of the CDR3 is 14 residues. J gave up 5 bases and V 5 bases, and 8 bases lay outside the gene matches. The CDR3 protein is CASSQVAGGNEQYF. As DNA, the CDR3 is TGTGCCAGCAGCCAGGTCGCAGGGGGCAACGAGCAGTACTTC.

As to this clonotype: The junction does not match germline at one end; this may be a read error. The J gene is TRBJ2-1, the V gene TRBV27, with D possibly being TRBD2 (5 bases). The CDR3 has 14 amino acids. Germline V gene lookup returns CDR1 MNHEY and CDR2 SMNVEV (reference sequence). The CDR3, as DNA: TGTGCCGGCAGTGAACTAGTGGGAGTTATTGAGCAGTTCTTC. Its translation is CAGSELVGVIEQFF.

The sample holds many counts of this clonotype. This rearrangement joins TRBV7-6 to TRBJ2-7; 7 bases line up with TRBD2. The CDR3 sequence is 12 residues long. Germline V gene data show CDR1 as SGHVS and CDR2 as FNYEAQ. The trim removed 5 bases at V and 6 bases at J, leaving 4 bases unmatched. The CDR3 loop reads CASSPTGGEQYF. CDR3 nucleotides: TGTGCCAGCAGCCCGACGGGAGGCGAGCAGTACTTC.

This clonotype was recorded many times. The J gene is TRBJ2-7, the V gene TRBV6-5; D might be TRBD1 (5 bases). Germline lookup yields CDR1 MNHEY and CDR2 SVGAGI. The ends were cut back, 7 bases at V and 3 bases at J, with 13 bases in the middle. This CDR3 comprises 13 residues. CDR3: CASKVGRGYEQYF. The DNA of the CDR3 is TGTGCCAGCAAGGTGGGAAGGGGCTACGAGCAGTACTTC.

Comment on this clonotype: This may come from a read error, since a much larger clone is one base off. The J gene is TRBJ2-7, the V gene TRBV18; possibly TRBD1 or TRBD2 for D (5 bases each). Looked up from germline, CDR1 is KGHSH and CDR2 is LQKENI. The V end lost 1 base, the J end lost 3 bases, and 13 bases lay between the germline ends. The CDR3 totals 15 residues. The CDR3 DNA follows: TGTGCCAGCTCACCACAGGACGGGGCTTACTACGAGCAGTACTTC. It yields the protein CASSPQDGAYYEQYF.

There are many counts of this clonotype. The chain combines TRBV10-3 with TRBJ1-5; D perhaps matches TRBD1 (6 bases). Germline values: CDR1 ENHRY, CDR2 SYGVKD. V lost 4 bases, J lost 1 base, and 11 bases lay in between. This CDR3 contains 15 residues. In nucleotides, the CDR3 is TGTGCCATCAGTGCAGAGGACAGAAGCAATCAGCCCCAGCATTTT. Translated, it gives CAISAEDRSNQPQHF.

This clonotype was seen a handful of times. V gene TRBV28 combines with J gene TRBJ1-5; no definite D call. The CDR3 length is 15 residues. Germline CDR1 MDHEN, CDR2 SYDVKM. The V end lost 7 bases, the J end lost 0 bases, and 13 bases lay between the germline ends. In nucleotides, the CDR3 is TGTGCCAGCACCTCCTTCGGGTATAGCAATCAGCCCCAGCATTTT. Its protein product is CASTSFGYSNQPQHF.

This rearrangement joins TRBV28 to TRBJ1-1; 7 bases are a match to TRBD1. The CDR3 has 17 residues. After removal of 1 base from V and 1 base from J, the junction contained 9 bases not matched to a gene. Germline CDR1 is MDHEN and CDR2 is SYDVKM. As DNA, the CDR3 is TGTGCCAGCAGTTTATTGACAGGGAACGCGGGGAACACTGAAGCTTTCTTT. Translation: CASSLLTGNAGNTEAFF.

This clonotype has more than one count but fewer than ten. This chain uses TRBV19 with TRBJ2-1; TRBD1 matches 8 bases. The ends lost 3 bases at V and 7 bases at J; junction bases unmatched: 5. Germline CDR1 reads LNHDA; CDR2 reads SQIVND (reference sequence). This CDR3 comprises 14 residues. Here the CDR3 reads CASSMITGGNEQFF. CDR3 in DNA: TGTGCCAGTAGTATGATAACAGGGGGGAATGAGCAGTTCTTC. Full variable domain (outside the CDR3, taken from reference TRBV19 and TRBJ2-1): DGGITQSPKYLFRKEGQNVTLSCEQNLNHDAMYWYRQDPGQGLRLIYYSQIVNDFQKGDIAEGYSVSREKKESFPLTVTSAQKNPTAFYLCASSMITGGNEQFFGPGTRLTVL.

This clonotype was seen at least ten times. The chain combines TRBV10-3 with TRBJ1-5, with TRBD1 identical over 9 bases. This CDR3 region has 16 residues. After removal of 0 bases from V and 4 bases from J, the junction contained 4 bases not matched to a gene. From germline, CDR1 is ENHRY and CDR2 SYGVKD. CDR3 amino acids: CAISESGGTGNQPQHF. The DNA of the CDR3 is TGTGCCATCAGTGAGTCGGGAGGGACAGGGAATCAGCCCCAGCATTTT.

Concerning this clonotype itself: A read error may explain this, as a much larger clone is one base away. V usage is TRBV15 and J usage is TRBJ2-3; D is perhaps TRBD1 (5 bases). Trimming pared 4 bases from V and 3 bases from J, leaving 14 bases between. The CDR3 has 15 amino acids. Germline V gene data show CDR1 as LNHNV and CDR2 as YYDKDF (reference sequence). CDR3 sequence: CATSNRREFTDTQYF. CDR3 sequence (DNA): TGTGCCACCAGCAACAGGAGAGAATTTACAGATACGCAGTATTTT.

At least ten counts were recorded for this clonotype. The chain recombines TRBV10-3 with TRBJ1-2; D uncertain. Germline CDR1 and CDR2: ENHRY and SYGVKD. V shed 2 bases and J shed 4 bases, with 14 bases lying between them. The CDR3 is 15 residues long. The CDR3 protein is CAISEGPSPTYGYTF. The CDR3 DNA sequence: TGTGCCATCAGTGAGGGGCCAAGCCCGACCTATGGCTACACCTTC.